The 30 T cell receptor beta chains below come from one sample, sequenced in a study of T cells in Graves' hyperthyroidism and ophthalmopathy. TCR beta CDR3 regions were amplified from RNA transcripts. The TCR CDR3 was amplified in a first-round RT-PCR using the HTBI primer set. Each CDR3 protein gets one entry after TCRdb re-called the multiplex PCR reads with MiXCR. The sample carries about 290,000 distinct CDR3 sequences, approximately 12% recorded once. Sequencing was done on a sample of blood. The receptors here all came from a woman in her 30s with Graves' hyperthyroidism that later progressed to Graves' ophthalmopathy.

This clonotype has only a few counts. The J gene is TRBJ2-5, the V gene TRBV19; D remains ambiguous. The CDR3 consists of 13 residues. The germline V gene encodes CDR1 LNHDA and CDR2 SQIVND (reference sequence). Trimming pared 1 base from V and 1 base from J, leaving 4 bases between. CDR3 residues: CASSIGGQETQYF. DNA for the CDR3: TGTGCCAGTAGTATAGGTGGCCAAGAGACCCAGTACTTC.

This clonotype was found a few times. Here the CDR3 omits its conserved ending phenylalanine or tryptophan, so a read error is the likely source. The chain combines TRBV30 with TRBJ2-7, with D tentatively TRBD1 (5 bases). The CDR3 spans 13 residues. The germline V and J ends were trimmed by 0 bases and 2 bases, with 8 bases remaining between them. CDR1 and CDR2 (germline): GTSNPN, SVGIG (reference sequence). CDR3 protein: CAWSVGEPYEQYL. The CDR3, as DNA: TGTGCCTGGAGTGTAGGGGAACCCTACGAGCAGTACCTC.

This clonotype came up many times. The J gene is TRBJ2-3, the V gene TRBV15; D tentatively fits TRBD1 or TRBD2 (7 bases each). V was clipped by 4 bases and J by 8 bases, with 19 bases between them. The CDR3 totals 15 residues. Germline assignment: CDR1 LNHNV and CDR2 YYDKDF (reference sequence). The CDR3 loop reads CATSTLDREGGTQYF. The CDR3 DNA reads TGTGCCACCAGCACCCTAGACAGGGAGGGGGGTACGCAGTATTTT.

This chain links TRBV24-1 with TRBJ2-3; 8 bases map to TRBD2. Germline V CDR1 and CDR2: KGHDR, SFDVKD. Unmatched junction bases numbered 7, after V lost 10 bases and J lost 5 bases. The CDR3 has 13 residues. CDR3 nucleotide sequence: TGTGCCACTACAGCGGGGGTTGGAGATACGCAGTATTTT. Translated, it gives CATTAGVGDTQYF.

This clonotype turned up a few times. This may come from a read error, since a much larger clone is one base off. This chain joins TRBV7-2 and TRBJ2-7, with TRBD2 matching 8 bases. CDR3 length equals 14 residues. Germline values: CDR1 SGHTA, CDR2 FQGNSA. The CDR3 here is CASSYSGDSYERYF. DNA for the CDR3: TGTGCCAGCAGCTATAGCGGGGACTCCTACGAGCGGTACTTC.

V gene TRBV6-5 combines with J gene TRBJ2-3; D is tentatively TRBD1 or TRBD2 (6 bases each). Trimming stripped 4 bases from V and 1 base from J, with 18 bases between. Germline V lookup: CDR1 MNHEY, CDR2 SVGAGI. The CDR3 runs to 17 residues. CDR3 region: CASSSSTGGDGTDTQYF. The CDR3 DNA reads TGTGCCAGCAGTTCCAGCACCGGGGGCGATGGCACAGATACGCAGTATTTT.

Note on this clonotype: This may stem from a read error, because a much larger clone lies one nucleotide away. The chain carries TRBV7-9 and TRBJ2-7; D call uncertain. The CDR3 length is 14 residues. V shed 2 bases and J shed 2 bases, with 10 bases lying between them. Germline lookup yields CDR1 SEHNR and CDR2 FQNEAQ (reference sequence). The CDR3 protein is CASSLPAGTYEQYF. The CDR3 DNA reads as TGTGCCAGCAGCTTACCGGCAGGCACCTACGAGCAGTACTTC.

This clonotype was counted at least ten times. The chain links TRBV27 to TRBJ1-3; no firm D call. The CDR3 covers 15 residues. In germline, CDR1 is MNHEY, CDR2 SMNVEV (reference sequence). Between the trimmed V and J ends, which lost 0 bases and 4 bases, there was a span of 10 bases. The CDR3 region has the DNA TGTGCCAGCAGTTTATCCCCCTCGGAGGGAAACACCATATATTTT. Encoded protein: CASSLSPSEGNTIYF.

This clonotype was seen many times. V gene TRBV6-2 or TRBV6-3 combines with J gene TRBJ2-7; 9 positions match TRBD2. Germline CDR1 is MNHEY and CDR2 is SVGEGT. The V gene end was trimmed by 2 bases and the J gene end by 2 bases; junction bases not matched to a gene: 10. The CDR3 has 17 amino acids. As DNA, the CDR3 is TGTGCCAGCAGTTACCCGCTGACTAGCGGAGCCCCCTACGAGCAGTACTTC. Encoded protein: CASSYPLTSGAPYEQYF.

V and J are TRBV6-2 or TRBV6-3 and TRBJ1-4; 12 bases match TRBD1. Trimming removed 5 bases from V and 11 bases from J; junction bases left unmatched: 12. This CDR3 has 16 amino acids. The germline V gene has CDR1 MNHEY and CDR2 SVGEGT. The CDR3 loop is CASSAKPGQGASKLFF. DNA of the CDR3: TGTGCCAGCAGTGCCAAACCGGGACAGGGGGCAAGTAAACTGTTTTTT.

This clonotype has a handful of counts. This rearrangement joins TRBV29-1 to TRBJ2-5; D perhaps matches TRBD1 (6 bases). The germline gives CDR1 SQVTM, CDR2 ANQGSEA. The CDR3 has 16 amino acids. With 3 bases removed from V and 2 bases from J, the gap between germline ends came to 19 bases. In DNA form, the CDR3 reads TGCAGCGTTGACCTCAGGGGCAGGGCCCTACAAGAGACCCAGTACTTC. Its translation: CSVDLRGRALQETQYF.

The chain joins TRBV28 to TRBJ2-1; 15 bases line up with TRBD2. Per germline, CDR1 MDHEN and CDR2 SYDVKM. The CDR3 is 18 amino acids. Trimming took 6 bases from V and 7 from J; bases not matched to a gene: 13. In DNA, the CDR3 is TGTGCCAGCAGCCACCACGGACTAGCGGGAGGGACGTCGAATGAGCAGTTCTTC. This sequence encodes CASSHHGLAGGTSNEQFF.

Many counts were recorded for this clonotype. The rearrangement joins TRBV18 to TRBJ1-5, with no clear D. CDR3 length: 13 residues. Per germline, CDR1 KGHSH and CDR2 LQKENI. Trimming cost V 3 bases and J 4 bases, with 7 bases left between them. The CDR3 nucleotides are TGTGCCAGCTCACCTGGGGTAAATCAGCCCCAGCATTTT. It yields the protein CASSPGVNQPQHF. Based on the CDR3 plus reference TRBV18 and TRBJ1-5, the full variable domain is NAGVMQNPRHLVRRRGQEARLRCSPMKGHSHVYWYRQLPEEGLKFMVYLQKENIIDESGMPKERFSAEFPKEGPSILRIQQVVRGDSAAYFCASSPGVNQPQHFGDGTRLSIL.

This clonotype has just a few counts. The chain combines TRBV20-1 with TRBJ2-2, with no clear D. The CDR3 has 12 residues. Trimming removed 5 bases from V and 4 bases from J, with 8 bases in between. The germline V gene encodes CDR1 DFQATT and CDR2 SNEGSKA (reference sequence). CDR3 in amino acids: CSAGTVTGELFF. The CDR3 nucleotides are TGCAGTGCTGGCACAGTCACCGGGGAGCTGTTTTTT.

This clonotype occurred a few times. The chain employs TRBV7-2 and TRBJ2-1; D gene unclear. The CDR3 is 15 amino acids. The V end was cut by 5 bases, the J end by 5 bases, with 16 bases between. CDR1 and CDR2 from the germline V gene are SGHTA and FQGNSA. The CDR3 DNA reads as TGTGCCAGCAGCGCCGGTTGGACGCCTAACAATGAGCAGTTCTTC. It encodes CASSAGWTPNNEQFF. The full variable domain, with the rest looked up from reference TRBV7-2 and TRBJ2-1, is GAGVSQSPSNKVTEKGKDVELRCDPISGHTALYWYRQSLGQGLEFLIYFQGNSAPDKSGLPSDRFSAERTGGSVSTLTIQRTQQEDSAVYLCASSAGWTPNNEQFFGPGTRLTVL.

V and J are TRBV27 and TRBJ2-3; tentative D call: TRBD1 (6 bases). Germline assignment: CDR1 MNHEY and CDR2 SMNVEV (reference sequence). The CDR3 runs to 16 residues. V lost 6 bases and J lost 2, with 18 bases in between. CDR3 in DNA: TGTGCCAGCAGCCAAGGGGTCACAGGGCCCACAGATACGCAGTATTTT. This gives the protein CASSQGVTGPTDTQYF.

The chain couples TRBV10-3 to TRBJ2-1, with D unclear. Per the germline V gene, CDR1 is ENHRY and CDR2 is SYGVKD. The CDR3 has 12 residues. V was shortened by 3 bases and J by 7 bases, with 7 bases between the two germline ends. CDR3 residues: CAISDGANEQFF. The DNA for the CDR3 is TGTGCCATCAGTGATGGCGCTAATGAGCAGTTCTTC.

This clonotype was detected ten times or more. The genes are TRBV4-1 and TRBJ1-1; 7 nucleotides match TRBD1. Germline V gene sequence: CDR1 MGHRA, CDR2 YSYEKL. J was trimmed by 5 bases and V by 2 bases; bases with no gene match: 5. The CDR3 is 14 residues long. The DNA for the CDR3 is TGCGCCAGCAGCCAAATACAGGGGAGTACTGAAGCTTTCTTT. Its protein product is CASSQIQGSTEAFF.

This rearrangement joins TRBV5-8 to TRBJ1-3; D gene ambiguous. V lost 2 bases and J lost 6, with 15 bases in between. This CDR3 spans 15 amino acids. Germline values: CDR1 SGHTS, CDR2 YDEGEE. The CDR3 loop is CASSLLHGVENTIYF. In DNA form, the CDR3 reads TGTGCCAGCAGCTTACTCCATGGGGTGGAAAACACCATATATTTT. Full variable domain (outside the CDR3, taken from reference TRBV5-8 and TRBJ1-3): EAGVTQSPTHLIKTRGQQATLRCSPISGHTSVYWYQQALGLGLQFLLWYDEGEERNRGNFPPRFSGRQFPNYSSELNVNALELEDSALYLCASSLLHGVENTIYFGEGSWLTVV.

In this sample, this clonotype turned up many times. The genes are TRBV11-2 and TRBJ2-3; 7 nucleotides match TRBD2. The junction had 7 bases not matched to a gene; V was cut back by 1 base and J by 3 bases. The V gene's germline CDR1 is SGHAT and CDR2 FQNNGV. This CDR3 has 16 amino acids. CDR3 in amino acids: CASSLGVGRETDTQYF. The CDR3 DNA follows: TGTGCCAGCAGCTTAGGGGTGGGGAGGGAGACAGATACGCAGTATTTT.

The table lists this clonotype with many counts. V is TRBV14 and J is TRBJ2-5, with 13 bases matching TRBD2. The CDR3 length is 15 residues. The V segment lost 4 bases and the J segment 5 bases; nucleotides outside the gene matches: 4. Germline V CDR1 and CDR2: SGHDN, FVKESK. CDR3 sequence (DNA): TGTGCCAGCAGCCGGACTAGCGGGAGCGGGGAGACCCAGTACTTC. Its protein product is CASSRTSGSGETQYF.

V usage is TRBV28 and J usage is TRBJ2-5; D is perhaps TRBD2 (5 bases). The CDR3 contains 13 residues. The germline V gene has CDR1 MDHEN and CDR2 SYDVKM. V was cut by 5 bases and J by 3 bases, with 10 bases left in between. This chain's CDR3 is CASSERGEETQYF. DNA of the CDR3: TGTGCCAGCAGTGAACGGGGAGAAGAGACCCAGTACTTC.

This clonotype was seen ten or more times. The genes are TRBV9 and TRBJ2-7; D perhaps matches TRBD1 (6 bases). The CDR3 consists of 17 residues. Germline V CDR1 and CDR2: SGDLS, YYNGEE. Trimming pared 0 bases from V and 3 bases from J, leaving 19 bases between. CDR3 sequence: CASSVDRDGRGYYEQYF. The CDR3 bases are TGTGCCAGCAGCGTAGACAGGGATGGGAGAGGCTACTACGAGCAGTACTTC.

The chain employs TRBV7-6 and TRBJ2-1, with 15 bases identical to TRBD2. CDR1 SGHVS and CDR2 FNYEAQ come from the germline V gene. The CDR3 contains 16 residues. V was clipped by 5 bases and J by 9 bases; unmatched bases: 8. CDR3 in DNA: TGTGCCAGCAGCCCCGGACTAGCGGGAGGGCCTATTGAGCAGTTCTTC. Translated: CASSPGLAGGPIEQFF.

This clonotype was counted ten times or more. The chain combines TRBV10-3 with TRBJ2-4; D is possibly TRBD1 (5 bases). The germline V and J ends were trimmed by 3 bases and 9 bases, with 12 bases remaining between them. This CDR3 comprises 13 residues. Germline CDR1 ENHRY, CDR2 SYGVKD. In nucleotides, the CDR3 is TGTGCCATCAGTGAACCGGCTAGGGGCATTCAGTACTTC. As protein: CAISEPARGIQYF.

This clonotype was detected only a few times. One base away lies a much larger clone, so this may be a sequencing read error. This chain links TRBV18 with TRBJ1-3; the D gene is possibly TRBD1 (5 bases). The germline CDR1 and CDR2 sequences are KGHSH and LQKENI. The CDR3 extends over 15 amino acids. The CDR3 DNA reads TGTGCCAGCTCACCCGGGACGGACTCTGGAATCACCATATATTTT. It translates to CASSPGTDSGITIYF.

This clonotype appeared many times. The chain joins TRBV6-2 or TRBV6-3 to TRBJ2-7, with D perhaps TRBD2 (6 bases). Germline V gene lookup returns CDR1 MNHEY and CDR2 SVGEGT. The CDR3 is made up of 17 amino acids. V was clipped by 6 bases and J by 0 bases, with 21 bases between them. CDR3 sequence reads: CASSFDVGRPSSYEQYF. DNA of the CDR3: TGTGCCAGCAGCTTCGACGTCGGGAGACCAAGCTCCTACGAGCAGTACTTC.

This clonotype was picked up a small number of times. The chain is built from TRBV7-9 and TRBJ1-1, with 7 bases lining up with TRBD1. Germline-derived CDR1 and CDR2 are SEHNR and FQNEAQ (reference sequence). The CDR3 runs 14 residues. With V trimmed by 6 bases and J by 3 bases, 7 bases remained unmatched. Here the CDR3 reads CASSRQGRYTEAFF. For the CDR3, the DNA is TGTGCCAGCAGTCGACAGGGCAGGTACACTGAAGCTTTCTTT.

This clonotype was seen repeatedly, ten times or more. The chain combines TRBV27 with TRBJ2-3; D is perhaps TRBD2 (6 bases). CDR3 length: 17 residues. Between the trimmed V and J ends, which lost 6 bases and 4 bases, there was a span of 23 bases. Germline CDR1 is MNHEY and CDR2 is SMNVEV (reference sequence). CDR3: CASRPPGVRGKADTQYF. The CDR3 DNA reads as TGTGCCAGCAGGCCCCCCGGGGTGCGCGGGAAGGCAGATACGCAGTATTTT.

Points on this clonotype: One junction end disagrees with the germline gene, perhaps due to a read error. This rearrangement joins TRBV19 to TRBJ2-2, with 9 nucleotides matching TRBD2. The CDR3 runs 21 residues. Looked up from germline, CDR1 is LNHDA and CDR2 is SQIVND (reference sequence). Here the CDR3 DNA reads TGTGCCAGTAGTATAGATCGGGCCAGCGGGAGGCCACCAACGAACACCGAGGAGCTGTTTTTT. Its translation is CASSIDRASGRPPTNTEELFF.